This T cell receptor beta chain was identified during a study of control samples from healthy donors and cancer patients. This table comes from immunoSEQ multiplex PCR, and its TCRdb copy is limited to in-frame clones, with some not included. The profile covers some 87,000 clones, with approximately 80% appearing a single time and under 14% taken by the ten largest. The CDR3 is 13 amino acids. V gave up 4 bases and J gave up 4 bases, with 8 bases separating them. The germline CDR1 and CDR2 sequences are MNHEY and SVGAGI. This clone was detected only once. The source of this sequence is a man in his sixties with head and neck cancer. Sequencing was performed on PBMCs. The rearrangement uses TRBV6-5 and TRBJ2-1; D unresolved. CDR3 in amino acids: CASSFDSYNEQFF. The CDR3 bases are TGTGCCAGCAGTTTCGACTCGTACAATGAGCAGTTCTTC.